The 29 T cell receptor beta chains given below trace back to one sample, sequenced in a study of long-term antiretroviral therapy in people with HIV. An immunoSEQ assay, version v3.0, was performed at survey level. Using immunoSEQ multiplex PCR, the repertoire was profiled, and TCRdb retains in-frame clones only, with some absent. The repertoire includes about 50,000 clones, under 90% of them detected once, and 2.5% to 3.5% sits in the top ten. The sequenced sample was unsorted PBMCs, obtained 0.8 years after starting antiretroviral therapy. The source of these receptors is a woman aged 18-29 years with HIV.

This rearrangement joins TRBV7-3 to TRBJ2-1; either TRBD1 or TRBD2 may fit D (5 bases each). With 4 bases removed from V and 3 bases from J, the gap between germline ends came to 7 bases. CDR1 and CDR2 from the germline V gene are SGHTA and FQGTGA. The CDR3 has 13 residues. The CDR3 coding sequence is TGTGCCAGCAGCTCGGGGCTCTACAATGAGCAGTTCTTC. Its protein is CASSSGLYNEQFF.

This chain connects TRBV19 to TRBJ1-5; no definite D call. V was clipped by 4 bases and J by 3 bases, with 10 bases between them. The CDR3 consists of 14 residues. In germline, CDR1 is LNHDA, CDR2 SQIVND (reference sequence). The CDR3 sequence is CASSSGMFNQPQHF. The CDR3 nucleotides read TGTGCCAGTAGTAGCGGGATGTTCAATCAGCCCCAGCATTTT.

The V and J genes are TRBV5-1 and TRBJ1-1; TRBD1 agrees at 9 bases. This CDR3 contains 14 residues. Germline V gene data show CDR1 as SGHRS and CDR2 as YFSETQ. With 2 bases clipped from V and 5 bases from J, the junction kept 4 bases outside the gene matches. CDR3 sequence: CASSLGQGRTEAFF. For the CDR3, the DNA is TGCGCCAGCAGCTTAGGACAGGGGAGGACTGAAGCTTTCTTT. The variable domain in full, completed from reference TRBV5-1 and TRBJ1-1, reads KAGVTQTPRYLIKTRGQQVTLSCSPISGHRSVSWYQQTPGQGLQFLFEYFSETQRNKGNFPGRFSGRQFSNSRSEMNVSTLELGDSALYLCASSLGQGRTEAFFGQGTRLTVV.

This chain connects TRBV10-3 to TRBJ1-5; D uncertain. This CDR3 comprises 16 residues. Germline V gives CDR1 ENHRY, CDR2 SYGVKD. V was shortened by 2 bases and J by 0 bases, with 11 bases between the two germline ends. The CDR3 sequence: CAISERLPNSNQPQHF. The CDR3 DNA reads as TGTGCCATCAGTGAGAGGTTACCAAATAGCAATCAGCCCCAGCATTTT.

This sequence joins TRBV28 and TRBJ1-5; D is unclear. Per germline, CDR1 MDHEN and CDR2 SYDVKM. The CDR3 loop spans 12 amino acids. V lost 2 bases and J lost 7, with 6 bases in between. The CDR3, as DNA: TGTGCCAGCAGTTTAAACGGCCAGCCCCAGCATTTT. It codes for CASSLNGQPQHF.

The J gene is TRBJ1-4, the V gene TRBV2; no reliable D call. Germline CDR1 reads SNHLY; CDR2 reads FYNNEI. The CDR3 runs to 13 residues. Trimming left V 6 bases short and J 5 bases short, with 10 bases between. In DNA, the CDR3 is TGTGCCAGCAGCCCCGAGACCAATGAAAAACTGTTTTTT. It specifies CASSPETNEKLFF.

The CDR3 is CASSQEGSVQETQYF. The CDR3 DNA follows: TGTGCCAGCAGCCAAGAGGGCAGCGTTCAAGAGACCCAGTACTTC. The chain recombines TRBV4-2 with TRBJ2-5; D ambiguous. Germline loops: CDR1 LGHNA, CDR2 YNFKEQ. CDR3 length: 15 amino acids. Trimming pared 0 bases from V and 2 bases from J, leaving 10 bases between.

The chain uses TRBV4-3 and TRBJ1-4, with a weak D call TRBD1 (6 bases). The germline gives CDR1 LGHNA, CDR2 YSLEER. Trimming cost V 2 bases and J 8 bases, with 15 bases left between them. The CDR3 sequence is 15 residues long. For the CDR3, the DNA is TGCGCCAGCAGCCAACCAGGGGTGGGACGGGAAAAACTGTTTTTT. This gives the protein CASSQPGVGREKLFF.

This clone was seen a few times. The chain employs TRBV25-1 and TRBJ1-3; D is ambiguous. Looked up from germline, CDR1 is MGHDK and CDR2 is SYGVNS. V lost 2 bases and J lost 4, with 9 bases in between. The CDR3 is 14 residues long. The DNA of the CDR3 is TGTGCCAGCAGTGAAGTTGGGAGGGGAAACACCATATATTTT. Amino acid sequence: CASSEVGRGNTIYF.

The chain links TRBV7-8 to TRBJ2-3; no firm D call. The CDR3 is 12 residues long. The germline V and J ends were trimmed by 3 bases and 1 base, with 2 bases remaining between them. CDR1 is SGHVS, CDR2 FQNEAQ, per germline. CDR3 DNA sequence: TGTGCCAGCAGCTTCGGCACAGATACGCAGTATTTT. It yields the protein CASSFGTDTQYF.

This clone was seen a few times. The genes are TRBV13 and TRBJ2-4, with TRBD2 matching 9 bases. The CDR3 has 14 residues. The J segment lost 9 bases and the V segment lost 1 base, leaving 4 bases of the junction unmatched. CDR1 is PRHDT and CDR2 is FYEKMQ in the germline V gene (reference sequence). CDR3 sequence reads: CASSLEREAPIQYF. The CDR3 DNA reads as TGTGCCAGCAGCTTAGAGCGGGAGGCCCCCATTCAGTACTTC.

V gene TRBV7-3 combines with J gene TRBJ2-3; D gene unclear. The CDR3 length is 14 residues. The germline V gene encodes CDR1 SGHTA and CDR2 FQGTGA. V lost 2 bases and J lost 1, with 7 bases in between. The CDR3 sequence: CASSLDPGTDTQYF. CDR3 in DNA: TGTGCCAGCAGCTTAGATCCGGGCACAGATACGCAGTATTTT.

The chain has TRBV27 and TRBJ2-2; TRBD1 matches 7 bases. Germline CDR1 is MNHEY and CDR2 is SMNVEV (reference sequence). V lost 6 bases and J lost 2; bases outside the gene matches: 9. CDR3 size: 16 residues. The CDR3: CASSSFRDSNTGELFF. CDR3 DNA: TGTGCCAGCAGCTCATTCCGGGACAGCAACACCGGGGAGCTGTTTTTT.

The chain combines TRBV7-6 with TRBJ2-2; possible D gene TRBD2, 6 bases. Between the trimmed V and J ends, which lost 0 bases and 0 bases, there was a span of 8 bases. Germline lookup yields CDR1 SGHVS and CDR2 FNYEAQ. This CDR3 contains 16 residues. In DNA, the CDR3 is TGTGCCAGCAGCTTAGCGGCGGGGTCGAACACCGGGGAGCTGTTTTTT. Its protein is CASSLAAGSNTGELFF.

The chain combines TRBV28 with TRBJ1-1; weak D call: TRBD1 (5 bases). Trimming stripped 3 bases from V and 4 bases from J, with 15 bases between. From germline, CDR1 is MDHEN and CDR2 SYDVKM. The CDR3 extends over 15 amino acids. CDR3: CASSFFPRAGTEAFF. The CDR3 DNA sequence: TGTGCCAGCAGTTTTTTCCCCAGGGCGGGCACTGAAGCTTTCTTT.

V gene TRBV6-4 combines with J gene TRBJ1-2, with a possible D match to TRBD1 (5 bases). The CDR3 is made up of 18 amino acids. The germline V gene encodes CDR1 MRHNA and CDR2 SNTAGT. The V end was cut by 5 bases, the J end by 8 bases, with 30 bases between. For the CDR3, the DNA is TGTGCCAGCAGTCATCTCTACCCCAACACGAAGGGGATTAACGGCTACACCTTC. This sequence encodes CASSHLYPNTKGINGYTF.

The chain recombines TRBV6-1 with TRBJ1-2, with no clear D. This CDR3 spans 13 amino acids. Germline-derived CDR1 and CDR2 are MNHNS and SASEGT. V lost 7 bases and J lost 2, with 11 bases in between. CDR3 DNA: TGTGCCAGCAAAAGGGTCGGAAACTATGGCTACACCTTC. Its translation is CASKRVGNYGYTF.

The rearrangement joins TRBV7-9 to TRBJ1-5; D not resolved. The CDR3 is 12 residues long. Trimming took 8 bases from V and 7 from J, leaving 12 bases between them. CDR1 SEHNR and CDR2 FQNEAQ come from the germline V gene (reference sequence). The CDR3 DNA sequence: TGTGCCAGCGCGGCATCGGGACAGCCCCAGCATTTT. Its protein is CASAASGQPQHF.

CDR3: CASSAPGASNQPQHF. The CDR3 nucleotides read TGTGCCAGCAGTGCCCCCGGCGCGAGCAATCAGCCCCAGCATTTT. The chain is built from TRBV6-6 and TRBJ1-5; D remains unclear. Germline V gives CDR1 MNHNY, CDR2 SVGAGI (reference sequence). The CDR3 totals 15 residues. V lost 5 bases and J 1 base, leaving 12 bases between the germline ends.

This clone has a handful of counts. The same CDR3 arises from other DNA sequences in this sample as well. This sequence joins TRBV15 and TRBJ2-1; perhaps TRBD2 as D (6 bases). Trimming took 3 bases from V and 5 from J, leaving 11 bases between them. This CDR3 is built from 14 residues. In germline, CDR1 is LNHNV, CDR2 YYDKDF (reference sequence). In nucleotides, the CDR3 is TGTGCCACCAGCAGGCCCGGGAGAAACAATGAGCAGTTCTTC. Translating it yields CATSRPGRNNEQFF.

The chain recombines TRBV9 with TRBJ2-1; TRBD2 aligns across 8 bases. The CDR3 contains 16 residues. V trimming: 2 bases; J trimming: 2 bases; junction bases outside the gene matches: 6. In germline, CDR1 is SGDLS, CDR2 YYNGEE. CDR3 sequence reads: CASSVTAGEAYNEQFF. The CDR3 coding sequence is TGTGCCAGCAGCGTGACAGCGGGAGAAGCCTACAATGAGCAGTTCTTC.

The chain joins TRBV7-9 to TRBJ2-2; 9 bases agree with TRBD2. V lost 3 bases and J lost 0; bases outside the gene matches: 2. The CDR3 has 16 residues. CDR1 and CDR2 (germline): SEHNR, FQNEAQ (reference sequence). This CDR3 is CASSLLAGTNTGELFF. DNA of the CDR3: TGTGCCAGCAGCTTGCTAGCGGGGACGAACACCGGGGAGCTGTTTTTT.

This chain connects TRBV5-1 to TRBJ1-2; 9 bases agree with TRBD1. V shed 4 bases and J 3 bases; nucleotides not matched to a gene: 4. Germline V lookup: CDR1 SGHRS, CDR2 YFSETQ. This CDR3 has 14 residues. The CDR3 reads CASSATGGDYGYTF. The CDR3 nucleotides are TGCGCCAGCAGCGCGACAGGGGGAGACTATGGCTACACCTTC.

The gene calls are TRBV5-1 and TRBJ2-5; D possibly matches TRBD1 or TRBD2 (5 bases each). The germline gives CDR1 SGHRS, CDR2 YFSETQ. Trimming removed 0 bases from V and 5 bases from J, with 8 bases in between. The CDR3 sequence is 13 residues long. The chain's CDR3 is CASSLGGRETQYF. CDR3 bases: TGCGCCAGCAGCTTGGGGGGACGGGAGACCCAGTACTTC.

The chain combines TRBV7-3 with TRBJ2-1, with a possible D match to TRBD2 (6 bases). The CDR3 spans 18 residues. Germline CDR1 reads SGHTA; CDR2 reads FQGTGA. V was cut by 5 bases and J by 4 bases, with 24 bases left in between. The CDR3 nucleotides are TGTGCCAGCAGCCGTGGTGTAACGGGAGTTCTAGGGTACAATGAGCAGTTCTTC. Translated, it gives CASSRGVTGVLGYNEQFF.

This clone was picked up a small number of times. V and J are TRBV28 and TRBJ1-5; D not certain. CDR3 length: 16 residues. Germline CDR1 MDHEN, CDR2 SYDVKM. V dropped 7 bases and J dropped 0 bases, with 16 bases sitting between them. The CDR3 region has the DNA TGTGCCAGCATAAGGGCTCCTATCAATAGCAATCAGCCCCAGCATTTT. Its protein product is CASIRAPINSNQPQHF.

V and J are TRBV7-6 and TRBJ2-1; the D is unclear. From germline, CDR1 is SGHVS and CDR2 FNYEAQ. Trimming removed 2 bases at V and 0 bases at J, with 11 bases between. The CDR3 is 16 residues long. CDR3: CASSLYPTSSYNEQFF. The CDR3, as DNA: TGTGCCAGCAGCTTATACCCTACCAGCTCCTACAATGAGCAGTTCTTC. Supplemented by reference TRBV7-6 and TRBJ2-1, the full variable domain reads GAGVSQSPRYKVTKRGQDVALRCDPISGHVSLYWYRQALGQGPEFLTYFNYEAQQDKSGLPNDRFSAERPEGSISTLTIQRTEQRDSAMYRCASSLYPTSSYNEQFFGPGTRLTVL.

The CDR3 region has the DNA TGTGCCAGCAGTTTTTTGGGTTCTGGGGCCAACGTCCTGACTTTC. Amino acids: CASSFLGSGANVLTF. The chain joins TRBV27 to TRBJ2-6; D is unclear. In germline, CDR1 is MNHEY, CDR2 SMNVEV (reference sequence). Trimming shortened V by 3 bases and J by 1 base, and 7 bases separated the two germline ends. CDR3 length: 15 amino acids. The entire variable domain, with the rest obtained from reference TRBV27 and TRBJ2-6, is as follows: EAQVTQNPRYLITVTGKKLTVTCSQNMNHEYMSWYRQDPGLGLRQIYYSMNVEVTDKGDVPEGYKVSRKEKRNFPLILESPSPNQTSLYFCASSFLGSGANVLTFGAGSRLTVL.

This chain connects TRBV7-8 to TRBJ1-5; D may be TRBD1 (6 bases). The germline CDR1 and CDR2 sequences are SGHVS and FQNEAQ. The CDR3 covers 16 residues. Trimming shortened V by 1 base and J by 5 bases, and 15 bases separated the two germline ends. The CDR3 sequence is CASSLGPGAPYQPQHF. CDR3 bases: TGTGCCAGCAGCTTAGGACCGGGGGCCCCCTATCAGCCCCAGCATTTT.